The rows below give T cell receptor beta chains drawn from one sample of a study of blood T cell repertoires in COVID-19. Using immunoSEQ multiplex PCR, the repertoire was profiled, and TCRdb retains in-frame clones only, with some absent. The table records about 160,000 clones, 70% to 90% of them present only once. Sample: peripheral blood. Receptors were obtained from a woman in her 70s with acute or convalescent COVID-19. Each CDR3 is given with its conserved first and last residue. D genes are given only for firm matches. The size field is filled for only some rows; it gives once, few, many or a size class.

j_gene: TRBJ2-5; abundance: NA; v_gene: TRBV24-1; d_gene: NA; CDR3nt: TGTGCCACCAGTGATTCCCCAGAACAAGAGACCCAGTACTTC; CDR3aa: CATSDSPEQETQYF
j_gene: TRBJ2-1; abundance: NA; v_gene: TRBV9; d_gene: TRBD2; CDR3nt: TGTGCCAGCAGCGCTAGCGGGGGGGCTGGCAATGAGCAGTTCTTC; CDR3aa: CASSASGGAGNEQFF
j_gene: TRBJ2-1; abundance: NA; v_gene: TRBV19; d_gene: TRBD2; CDR3nt: TGTGCCAGTAGTACGCGGGGGGAGATATACAATGAGCAGTTCTTC; CDR3aa: CASSTRGEIYNEQFF
j_gene: TRBJ2-1; abundance: few; v_gene: TRBV4-3; d_gene: NA; CDR3nt: TGCGCCAGCAGCCAAGATTTCGGAGACGACCAGTTCTTC; CDR3aa: CASSQDFGDDQFF
j_gene: TRBJ1-3; abundance: few; v_gene: TRBV2; d_gene: TRBD1; CDR3nt: TGTGCCAGCAGGGAACAGGGGGGCTCTGGAAACACCATATATTTT; CDR3aa: CASREQGGSGNTIYF
j_gene: TRBJ2-3; abundance: NA; v_gene: TRBV5-1; d_gene: TRBD1; CDR3nt: TGCGCCAGCAGCCTCCTGACAGGGGGCGTTGATACGCAGTATTTT; CDR3aa: CASSLLTGGVDTQYF
j_gene: TRBJ2-1; abundance: NA; v_gene: TRBV6-4; d_gene: TRBD2; CDR3nt: TGTGCCAGCAGTGACTCGGGTCTAGCGGGAAACAATGAGCAGTTCTTC; CDR3aa: CASSDSGLAGNNEQFF
j_gene: TRBJ2-7; abundance: NA; v_gene: TRBV7-9; d_gene: NA; CDR3nt: TGTGCCAGCAGCTTAGGACTAGTCCCCTACGAGCAGTACTTC; CDR3aa: CASSLGLVPYEQYF
j_gene: TRBJ2-2; abundance: NA; v_gene: TRBV4-3; d_gene: NA; CDR3nt: TGCGCCAGCAGCCACGTTAGGGGGACCGGGGAGCTGTTTTTT; CDR3aa: CASSHVRGTGELFF
j_gene: TRBJ2-7; abundance: NA; v_gene: TRBV30; d_gene: TRBD1; CDR3nt: TGTGCCTGCACCCCGGGACAGAGTACCTACGAGCAGTACTTC; CDR3aa: CACTPGQSTYEQYF
j_gene: TRBJ1-2; abundance: NA; v_gene: TRBV11-2; d_gene: TRBD1; CDR3nt: TGTGCCAGCAGCTTAGGGAAGGGGGCTTATGGCTACACCTTC; CDR3aa: CASSLGKGAYGYTF
j_gene: TRBJ1-5; abundance: NA; v_gene: TRBV6-5; d_gene: NA; CDR3nt: TGTGCCAGCAGCGGAGAAAGAAATCAGCCCCAGCATTTT; CDR3aa: CASSGERNQPQHF
j_gene: TRBJ1-1; abundance: NA; v_gene: TRBV6-1; d_gene: NA; CDR3nt: TGTGCCAGCAGTGAAACTACAGGGAACACTGAAGCTTTCTTT; CDR3aa: CASSETTGNTEAFF
j_gene: TRBJ1-1; abundance: NA; v_gene: TRBV5-1; d_gene: NA; CDR3nt: TGCGCCAGCAGCTTGGGACAGAATTCTAACACTGAAGCTTTCTTT; CDR3aa: CASSLGQNSNTEAFF
j_gene: TRBJ1-5; abundance: few; v_gene: TRBV4-3; d_gene: NA; CDR3nt: TGCGCCAGCAGCCAAGACTACAATCGACAGACCAAGGGAAATCAGCCCCAGCATTTT; CDR3aa: CASSQDYNRQTKGNQPQHF
j_gene: TRBJ2-2; abundance: NA; v_gene: TRBV18; d_gene: NA; CDR3nt: TGTGCCAGCTCCTACAGGGTCGACACCGGGGAGCTGTTTTTT; CDR3aa: CASSYRVDTGELFF
j_gene: TRBJ1-4; abundance: once; v_gene: TRBV5-1; d_gene: NA; CDR3nt: TGCGCCAGCAGCTTGGCCGGCAGGGGAGATGAAAAACTGTTTTTT; CDR3aa: CASSLAGRGDEKLFF
j_gene: TRBJ2-2; abundance: NA; v_gene: TRBV5-1; d_gene: TRBD1; CDR3nt: TGCGCCAGCAGCCCTCGGACAGGTCCCCTCGGGCTGTTTTTT; CDR3aa: CASSPRTGPLGLFF
j_gene: TRBJ2-1; abundance: NA; v_gene: TRBV6-2/TRBV6-3; d_gene: NA; CDR3nt: TGTGCCAGCAGTTTGACATACGGTGAGCAGTTCTTC; CDR3aa: CASSLTYGEQFF
j_gene: TRBJ2-7; abundance: NA; v_gene: TRBV5-1; d_gene: NA; CDR3nt: TGCGCCAGCAGCCCGGGACATAGCTACGAGCAGTACTTC; CDR3aa: CASSPGHSYEQYF
j_gene: TRBJ2-5; abundance: NA; v_gene: TRBV11-2; d_gene: NA; CDR3nt: TGTGCCAGCAGCGTACTAGCTAACCAACTCCAAGAGACCCAGTACTTC; CDR3aa: CASSVLANQLQETQYF
j_gene: TRBJ1-2; abundance: NA; v_gene: TRBV7-2; d_gene: NA; CDR3nt: TGTGCCAGCAGTTCTACAGGGTACTATGGCTACACCTTC; CDR3aa: CASSSTGYYGYTF
j_gene: TRBJ2-7; abundance: NA; v_gene: TRBV19; d_gene: TRBD1; CDR3nt: TGTGCCAGTTCGGCCCCGCAGGGGGCTACCTACGAGCAGTACTTC; CDR3aa: CASSAPQGATYEQYF
j_gene: TRBJ2-7; abundance: NA; v_gene: TRBV6-2/TRBV6-3; d_gene: TRBD2; CDR3nt: TGTGCCAGCAGCGCTAGCGGGGGTTACGAGCAGTACTTC; CDR3aa: CASSASGGYEQYF
j_gene: TRBJ2-7; abundance: NA; v_gene: TRBV9; d_gene: NA; CDR3nt: TGTGCCAGCAGCGCACACGATACACCCTCCTACGAGCAGTACTTC; CDR3aa: CASSAHDTPSYEQYF
j_gene: TRBJ2-1; abundance: NA; v_gene: TRBV28; d_gene: TRBD2; CDR3nt: TGTGCCAGCACCCCCCCGCCCGGGACTAGCGGGACGAATGAGCAGTTCTTC; CDR3aa: CASTPPPGTSGTNEQFF
j_gene: TRBJ1-1; abundance: NA; v_gene: TRBV5-1; d_gene: TRBD1; CDR3nt: TGCGCCAGCAGCTTGGGGGACAGGGCATCGGCTGAAGCTTTCTTT; CDR3aa: CASSLGDRASAEAFF
j_gene: TRBJ1-2; abundance: NA; v_gene: TRBV29-1; d_gene: NA; CDR3nt: TGCAGCGTTGAAAGGCCAGGGCATGGCTACACCTTC; CDR3aa: CSVERPGHGYTF
j_gene: TRBJ2-1; abundance: NA; v_gene: TRBV27; d_gene: TRBD2; CDR3nt: TGTGCCAGCACCCCGACTAGCGCCCGTGGGAATGAGCAGTTCTTC; CDR3aa: CASTPTSARGNEQFF
j_gene: TRBJ2-3; abundance: NA; v_gene: TRBV7-9; d_gene: NA; CDR3nt: TGTGCCAGCAGCTTACCAGGAGGAGATACGCAGTATTTT; CDR3aa: CASSLPGGDTQYF
j_gene: TRBJ2-3; abundance: NA; v_gene: TRBV28; d_gene: NA; CDR3nt: TGTGCCAGCAGTTTGGGCCTACGCTCCCGATCTACTAGCACAGATACGCAGTATTTT; CDR3aa: CASSLGLRSRSTSTDTQYF
j_gene: TRBJ2-6; abundance: NA; v_gene: TRBV4-3; d_gene: NA; CDR3nt: TGCGCCAGCAGCCAAGATTGGGCCAGGGTCTCAGGGGCCAACGTCCTGACTTTC; CDR3aa: CASSQDWARVSGANVLTF